The present T cell receptor beta chain was sequenced within a study of T-cell reconstitution after alpha-beta-depleted transplantation in children. TCRbeta library construction was performed incorporating unique molecular identifiers. TCRdb re-called the PCR reads through MiXCR, storing one row per CDR3 protein. Altogether about 690,000 distinct CDR3 sequences are present, around a sixth being singletons, with the ten largest covering approximately 1.1%. CDR1 and CDR2 (germline): LGHNA, YNFKEQ. This CDR3 is built from 15 residues. Trimming removed 0 bases from V and 1 base from J, with 8 bases in between.

The sequences come from PBMCs from the stem cell graft donor, collected from the stem cell graft. V is TRBV4-2 and J is TRBJ2-3; D gene unclear. The clonotype was recovered from a human donor who donated a stem cell graft to a child with acute myeloid leukemia. CDR3 nucleotides: TGTGCCAGCAGCCAAGAGGCTAGGGGCACAGATACGCAGTATTTT. Translated, it gives CASSQEARGTDTQYF.